These T cell receptor beta chains were read from a single sample in a study of radiotherapy plus CTLA-4 blockade in lung cancer. Using immunoSEQ multiplex PCR, the repertoire was profiled, and TCRdb retains in-frame clones only, with some absent. The sample contains over 75,000 clones, under 90% of which appear only once. The specimen comprised peripheral blood, sampled from a patient treated with radiotherapy plus ipilimumab. These receptors all come from a human donor with non-small cell lung cancer who had stable disease on radiotherapy plus ipilimumab. CDR3s include the opening cysteine and the closing phenylalanine or tryptophan. The D gene is left open where the match is weak. Clone size is not always given. Where it is, it says once, few, many or a class for expanded clones.

abundance: .
j_gene: TRBJ2-2
d_gene: .
len: 15
v_gene: TRBV19
CDR3nt: TGTGCCAGTAGTTCGAAGGTTCGAGGTGCCGGGGAGCTGTTTTTT
CDR3aa: CASSSKVRGAGELFF

abundance: .
j_gene: TRBJ2-7
d_gene: .
len: 13
v_gene: TRBV10-2
CDR3nt: TGCGCCAGCAGTCCGGCGTATGCCTACGAGCAGTACTTC
CDR3aa: CASSPAYAYEQYF

abundance: .
j_gene: TRBJ2-4
d_gene: TRBD1
len: 16
v_gene: TRBV11-2
CDR3nt: TGTGCCAGCAGTCATAGACAGGGGCTAGCCAAAAACATTCAGTACTTC
CDR3aa: CASSHRQGLAKNIQYF

abundance: .
j_gene: TRBJ2-5
d_gene: .
len: 12
v_gene: TRBV7-2
CDR3nt: TGTGCCATCTTTTGGGGGTCTGGGACCCAGTACTTC
CDR3aa: CAIFWGSGTQYF

abundance: .
j_gene: TRBJ1-1
d_gene: .
len: 13
v_gene: TRBV6-1
CDR3nt: TGTGCCAGCAGTGAATGGAGTCAAACAGAAGCTTTCTTT
CDR3aa: CASSEWSQTEAFF

abundance: .
j_gene: TRBJ1-1
d_gene: .
len: 14
v_gene: TRBV29-1
CDR3nt: TGCAGCGTTATGTCAGAACCCCCGAACACTGAAGCTTTCTTT
CDR3aa: CSVMSEPPNTEAFF

abundance: .
j_gene: TRBJ1-2
d_gene: TRBD1
len: 12
v_gene: TRBV29-1
CDR3nt: TGCAGCAGTCGGGACAGCGTATATGGCTACACCTTC
CDR3aa: CSSRDSVYGYTF

abundance: few
j_gene: TRBJ2-5
d_gene: .
len: 13
v_gene: TRBV6-4
CDR3nt: TGTGCCAGCAGTGACTTCCCCCAAGAGACCCAGTACTTC
CDR3aa: CASSDFPQETQYF

abundance: .
j_gene: TRBJ2-5
d_gene: .
len: 14
v_gene: TRBV19
CDR3nt: TGTGCCAGTAGTATGTCCGGGTCCCAAGAGACCCAGTACTTC
CDR3aa: CASSMSGSQETQYF

abundance: .
j_gene: TRBJ2-1
d_gene: .
len: 11
v_gene: TRBV28
CDR3nt: TGTGCCAGCAGCCTCCGGTCCGAGCAGTTCTTC
CDR3aa: CASSLRSEQFF

abundance: once
j_gene: TRBJ1-1
d_gene: .
len: 17
v_gene: TRBV7-8
CDR3nt: TGTGCCAGCAGCTTACGAGATAGGGGGGGCGGCGGCACTGAAGCTTTCTTT
CDR3aa: CASSLRDRGGGGTEAFF

abundance: .
j_gene: TRBJ1-4
d_gene: .
len: 15
v_gene: TRBV9
CDR3nt: TGTGCCAGCAGCGTAGGCGTGTCAACTAATGAAAAACTGTTTTTT
CDR3aa: CASSVGVSTNEKLFF

abundance: once
j_gene: TRBJ2-7
d_gene: TRBD2
len: 16
v_gene: TRBV11-2
CDR3nt: TGTGCCAGCAGTCCGAGGGGGGGACTAGCGGTATACGAGCAGTACTTC
CDR3aa: CASSPRGGLAVYEQYF

abundance: .
j_gene: TRBJ1-3
d_gene: .
len: 15
v_gene: TRBV4-2
CDR3nt: TGTGCCAGCAGCCAAGGGGCAGGCTCTGGAAACACCATATATTTT
CDR3aa: CASSQGAGSGNTIYF

abundance: once
j_gene: TRBJ2-3
d_gene: TRBD1
len: 13
v_gene: TRBV29-1
CDR3nt: TGCAGCGTTGAAGATGTCCGAGGACAGGGACACTATTTT
CDR3aa: CSVEDVRGQGHYF

abundance: .
j_gene: TRBJ1-5
d_gene: .
len: 16
v_gene: TRBV6-5
CDR3nt: TGTGCCAGCAGTTACTCACCCCCCAAGAGAGATCAGCCCCAGCATTTT
CDR3aa: CASSYSPPKRDQPQHF

abundance: .
j_gene: TRBJ2-7
d_gene: TRBD1
len: 16
v_gene: TRBV5-1
CDR3nt: TGCGCCAGCAGCCCCTCCCCCCAGGGGGCGAGCGACGAGCAGTACTTC
CDR3aa: CASSPSPQGASDEQYF

abundance: .
j_gene: TRBJ2-5
d_gene: TRBD2
len: 18
v_gene: TRBV28
CDR3nt: TGTGCCAGCAGTTCCTCGGGAGGGTTGGGGTCGATCCAAGAGACCCAGTACTTC
CDR3aa: CASSSSGGLGSIQETQYF

abundance: few
j_gene: TRBJ1-3
d_gene: .
len: 9
v_gene: TRBV19
CDR3nt: TGTGCCAGTAGGGACGGGCCCAATTTT
CDR3aa: CASRDGPNF

abundance: .
j_gene: TRBJ2-1
d_gene: TRBD2
len: 18
v_gene: TRBV27
CDR3nt: TGTGCCAGCAGTTTAGGGATTCAGCGGGGGAGCTCCTACAATGAGCAGTTCTTC
CDR3aa: CASSLGIQRGSSYNEQFF

abundance: .
j_gene: TRBJ2-5
d_gene: TRBD2
len: 14
v_gene: TRBV6-1
CDR3nt: TGTGCCAGCACTCGACTAGCGGGAGAAGAGACCCAGTACTTC
CDR3aa: CASTRLAGEETQYF

abundance: .
j_gene: TRBJ1-1
d_gene: TRBD1
len: 14
v_gene: TRBV5-1
CDR3nt: TGCGCCAGCAGCTGGACAGGGCCGAACACTGAAGCTTTCTTT
CDR3aa: CASSWTGPNTEAFF

abundance: .
j_gene: TRBJ2-7
d_gene: .
len: 14
v_gene: TRBV5-4
CDR3nt: TGTGCCAGCAGCTTGGCCCGGGGGTCAGCCGAGCAGTACTTC
CDR3aa: CASSLARGSAEQYF

abundance: .
j_gene: TRBJ1-2
d_gene: .
len: 15
v_gene: TRBV7-8
CDR3nt: TGTGCCAGCAGCTTAGTGATTACAGGGTACTATGGCTACACCTTC
CDR3aa: CASSLVITGYYGYTF

abundance: .
j_gene: TRBJ2-5
d_gene: .
len: 14
v_gene: TRBV5-1
CDR3nt: TGCGCCAGCAGCTTTGTGGGGGAAGGAGAGACCCAGTACTTC
CDR3aa: CASSFVGEGETQYF

abundance: .
j_gene: TRBJ2-3
d_gene: .
len: 14
v_gene: TRBV7-8
CDR3nt: TGTGCCAGCAGCTTGGTCCAGGGTCCGGATACGCAGTATTTT
CDR3aa: CASSLVQGPDTQYF

abundance: .
j_gene: TRBJ2-1
d_gene: .
len: 17
v_gene: TRBV7-9
CDR3nt: TGTGCCAGCAGCTTAGAGTCGTTGCAGCGGTTGGACAATGAGCAGTTCTTC
CDR3aa: CASSLESLQRLDNEQFF

abundance: .
j_gene: TRBJ1-4
d_gene: TRBD1
len: 13
v_gene: TRBV28
CDR3nt: TGTGCCAGCGGACAGGGATTAGATGAAAAACTGTTTTTT
CDR3aa: CASGQGLDEKLFF

abundance: .
j_gene: TRBJ2-7
d_gene: TRBD2
len: 15
v_gene: TRBV27
CDR3nt: TGTGCCAGCAGTTTAGAGGCGGGGGGGCCTTACGAGCAGTACTTC
CDR3aa: CASSLEAGGPYEQYF

abundance: .
j_gene: TRBJ2-7
d_gene: TRBD2
len: 11
v_gene: TRBV29-1
CDR3nt: TGCAGCGTGGGGGGGATCGGCGAGCAGTACTTC
CDR3aa: CSVGGIGEQYF

abundance: .
j_gene: TRBJ2-7
d_gene: .
len: 16
v_gene: TRBV6-6
CDR3nt: TGTGCCAGCACCTTCGCGGGTCCCGGACAGTTCTACGAGCAGTACTTC
CDR3aa: CASTFAGPGQFYEQYF

abundance: .
j_gene: TRBJ2-3
d_gene: .
len: 16
v_gene: TRBV4-2
CDR3nt: TGTGCCAGCAGCTCCCAGGGCCCCCAGGGCACAGATACGCAGTATTTT
CDR3aa: CASSSQGPQGTDTQYF

abundance: .
j_gene: TRBJ1-6
d_gene: .
len: 12
v_gene: TRBV7-2
CDR3nt: TGTGCCAGCAGCTTAACCTTATCACCCCTCCACTTT
CDR3aa: CASSLTLSPLHF

abundance: .
j_gene: TRBJ2-1
d_gene: .
len: 17
v_gene: TRBV7-9
CDR3nt: TGTGCCAGCAGCTTAGGATGGAACTTAGGTCTTGTAGATGAGCAGTTCTTC
CDR3aa: CASSLGWNLGLVDEQFF

abundance: .
j_gene: TRBJ1-1
d_gene: .
len: 16
v_gene: TRBV28
CDR3nt: TGTGCCAGCAGTTTAAGGTCGAACAGGGATCGCACTGAAGCTTTCTTT
CDR3aa: CASSLRSNRDRTEAFF

abundance: .
j_gene: TRBJ1-5
d_gene: .
len: 17
v_gene: TRBV28
CDR3nt: TGTGCCAGCAGTACGGACCCCAGGATAGATAGCAATCAGCCCCAGCATTTT
CDR3aa: CASSTDPRIDSNQPQHF

abundance: once
j_gene: TRBJ2-2
d_gene: TRBD2
len: 15
v_gene: TRBV5-4
CDR3nt: TGTGCCAGCGCACCTCGGGGGGGGCGGACCGGGGAGCTGTTTTTT
CDR3aa: CASAPRGGRTGELFF

abundance: .
j_gene: TRBJ2-7
d_gene: TRBD1
len: 15
v_gene: TRBV11-3
CDR3nt: TGTGCCAGCAGCGCGGGACAGGGGAGGACCTACGAGCAGTACTTC
CDR3aa: CASSAGQGRTYEQYF

abundance: once
j_gene: TRBJ1-2
d_gene: .
len: 14
v_gene: TRBV6-5
CDR3nt: TGTGCCAGCAGTTTTTTGACAGGCAACTATGGCTACACCTTC
CDR3aa: CASSFLTGNYGYTF

abundance: once
j_gene: TRBJ2-3
d_gene: TRBD1
len: 16
v_gene: TRBV25-1
CDR3nt: TGTGCCCCCCAAGGGACAGGGGGCCCTAGCACAGATACGCAGTATTTT
CDR3aa: CAPQGTGGPSTDTQYF

abundance: once
j_gene: TRBJ2-1
d_gene: TRBD2
len: 15
v_gene: TRBV6-5
CDR3nt: TGTGCCAGCAGTCATAGCGGGGGTAACGTCAATGAGCAGTTCTTC
CDR3aa: CASSHSGGNVNEQFF

abundance: .
j_gene: TRBJ2-7
d_gene: TRBD1
len: 15
v_gene: TRBV30
CDR3nt: TGTGCCTGGAGTGGGGGACAGGGTGTTGCGTACGAGCAGTACTTC
CDR3aa: CAWSGGQGVAYEQYF

abundance: .
j_gene: TRBJ2-6
d_gene: .
len: 15
v_gene: TRBV5-6
CDR3nt: TGTGCCAGCAGCTTCCGGTCCTCTGGGGCCAACGTCCTGACTTTC
CDR3aa: CASSFRSSGANVLTF

abundance: .
j_gene: TRBJ1-5
d_gene: .
len: 18
v_gene: TRBV7-3
CDR3nt: TGTGCCAGCAGCTTGCGGGGGACCAAAGCTTATAGCAATCAGCCCCAGCATTTT
CDR3aa: CASSLRGTKAYSNQPQHF

abundance: .
j_gene: TRBJ1-6
d_gene: .
len: 15
v_gene: TRBV30
CDR3nt: TGTGCCTGGAGTGTACCGGATGTCTGGAATTCACCCCTCCACTTT
CDR3aa: CAWSVPDVWNSPLHF

abundance: few
j_gene: TRBJ2-7
d_gene: .
len: 12
v_gene: TRBV28
CDR3nt: TGTGCCAGCAGTCCAACTCGAGACGAGCAGTACTTC
CDR3aa: CASSPTRDEQYF

abundance: .
j_gene: TRBJ1-1
d_gene: .
len: 14
v_gene: TRBV5-1
CDR3nt: TGCGCCAGCAGCTTCAGGGAGTTGAACACTGAAGCTTTCTTT
CDR3aa: CASSFRELNTEAFF

abundance: .
j_gene: TRBJ1-2
d_gene: .
len: 12
v_gene: TRBV7-2
CDR3nt: TGTGCCAGCAGCTTAGGTCACTATGGCTACACCTTC
CDR3aa: CASSLGHYGYTF